This T cell receptor (beta chain) was recorded in a study of blood T cell repertoires in COVID-19. Repertoires were generated with immunoSEQ multiplex PCR, while TCRdb's copy carries only in-frame clones and drops some. The sample shows roughly 250,000 clones, about 93% of them seen only once. This CDR3 contains 14 residues. Per germline, CDR1 SGHDT and CDR2 YYEEEE. V gave up 4 bases and J gave up 2 bases; unmatched junction bases: 4. This chain uses TRBV5-6 with TRBJ2-3; TRBD1 aligns across 7 bases. The origin of this receptor is a woman younger than 35 who had recovered from COVID-19. Sequencing input: PBMCs or T cells enriched from blood (not recorded which). Here the CDR3 reads CASSPGQNTDTQYF. CDR3 DNA: TGTGCCAGCAGCCCGGGACAGAACACAGATACGCAGTATTTT.